Listed here are 24 T cell receptor beta chains from one sample, sequenced in a study of T cells after yellow fever vaccination. MiXCR, applied by TCRdb to the 5' RACE reads, yields one record per CDR3 protein. There are 70,000 or so distinct CDR3 sequences in the sample; approximately 6.2% occur only once, and around 2.2% lies in the top ten. Sequencing used CD4+ T cells sorted from PBMCs, obtained less than 16 days after the first yellow fever vaccination. The receptors were sampled from a young man who received the YFV17D yellow fever vaccine.

This clonotype was seen many times. This sequence joins TRBV19 and TRBJ1-5; D is unresolved. CDR1 and CDR2 (germline): LNHDA, SQIVND (reference sequence). V was shortened by 2 bases and J by 0 bases, with 5 bases between the two germline ends. The CDR3 loop spans 14 amino acids. The CDR3 DNA follows: TGTGCCAGTAGTATACAGATTAGCAATCAGCCCCAGCATTTT. This sequence encodes CASSIQISNQPQHF.

This clonotype was found many times. The chain recombines TRBV30 with TRBJ2-5, with D hard to call. The CDR3 has 12 residues. Trimming left V 0 bases short and J 5 bases short, with 7 bases between. CDR1 GTSNPN and CDR2 SVGIG come from the germline V gene (reference sequence). Written as DNA, the CDR3 is TGTGCCTGGAGTGTAGTAAGGGAGACCCAGTACTTC. Amino acid sequence: CAWSVVRETQYF.

This clonotype was seen many times. This sequence joins TRBV5-1 and TRBJ2-7, with unresolved D. The CDR3 extends over 15 amino acids. Germline lookup yields CDR1 SGHRS and CDR2 YFSETQ. Between the trimmed V and J ends, which lost 4 bases and 1 base, there was a span of 15 bases. CDR3 DNA sequence: TGCGCCAGCAGCCCCTATGACGTTTCTTCCTACGAGCAGTACTTC. It is translated as CASSPYDVSSYEQYF.

This clonotype was seen repeatedly, ten times or more. The V and J genes are TRBV12-3 or TRBV12-4 and TRBJ1-1, with no clear D. The CDR3 has 11 amino acids. V was shortened by 4 bases and J by 7 bases, with 7 bases between the two germline ends. The CDR3 sequence is CASSSDGEAFF. CDR3 in DNA: TGTGCCAGCAGTTCTGACGGTGAAGCTTTCTTT.

Concerning this clonotype: This clone may be a read error of a much larger clone one base away. The V gene is TRBV7-2, the J gene TRBJ1-6; D not certain. The germline V gene has CDR1 SGHTA and CDR2 FQGNSA. This CDR3 is built from 12 residues. CDR3 in amino acids: CASSRYNSPLPF. CDR3 nucleotide sequence: TGTGCCAGCAGTCGTTATAATTCACCCCTCCCCTTT.

The chain is built from TRBV6-5 and TRBJ2-6; possibly TRBD1 for D (6 bases). V was trimmed by 4 bases and J by 4 bases, leaving 11 bases between them. The CDR3 contains 15 residues. From germline, CDR1 is MNHEY and CDR2 SVGAGI. This CDR3 reads CASSSGDSGANVLTF. DNA of the CDR3: TGTGCCAGCAGTTCAGGGGATTCCGGGGCCAACGTCCTGACTTTC.

This clonotype was seen at least ten times. This chain connects TRBV7-2 to TRBJ1-5; D gene uncertain. The germline CDR1 and CDR2 sequences are SGHTA and FQGNSA. Trimming took off 3 bases at V and 4 bases at J, with 7 bases between the two ends. This CDR3 has 13 residues. CDR3 loop: CASSFTRNQPQHF. The CDR3, as DNA: TGTGCCAGCAGCTTTACAAGGAATCAGCCCCAGCATTTT.

In its sample, this clonotype was seen a few times. The gene calls are TRBV6-2 or TRBV6-3 and TRBJ2-1; tentatively, D is TRBD2 (6 bases). Trimming removed 6 bases from V and 4 bases from J, with 19 bases in between. Per germline, CDR1 MNHEY and CDR2 SVGEGT. The CDR3 loop spans 16 amino acids. The CDR3 DNA follows: TGTGCCAGCAGGGCGCTGCTAGCGAAGGGGTACAATGAGCAGTTCTTC. It specifies CASRALLAKGYNEQFF.

This clonotype was counted at least ten times. The chain uses TRBV6-5 and TRBJ1-2, with 7 bases that match TRBD1. The CDR3 loop spans 14 amino acids. CDR1 and CDR2 (germline): MNHEY, SVGAGI. The V and J ends lost 8 bases and 2 bases, in that order; junction bases with no gene match: 8. CDR3 coding DNA: TGTGCCAGCCTTATCGACAGGGCCAACTATGGCTACACCTTC. Protein sequence: CASLIDRANYGYTF.

This clonotype was counted at least ten times. The V and J genes are TRBV29-1 and TRBJ2-3; D may be TRBD1 or TRBD2 (5 bases each). Germline CDR1 and CDR2: SQVTM and ANQGSEA. Trimming took 6 bases from V and 3 from J, leaving 16 bases between them. This CDR3 has 14 residues. In DNA form, the CDR3 reads TGCAGCGTGGCCTCGAGGGGTCCGACAGATACGCAGTATTTT. Protein: CSVASRGPTDTQYF.

In this sample, this clonotype turned up many times. The gene calls are TRBV20-1 and TRBJ2-4; D remains unclear. The V gene lost 5 bases and the J gene lost 1 base, with 21 bases spanning the gap. The CDR3 runs to 17 residues. Germline CDR1 DFQATT, CDR2 SNEGSKA (reference sequence). CDR3 DNA sequence: TGCAGTGCTCCTGGGCCTCCCCGGAGTTGGGCCAAAAACATTCAGTACTTC. Its protein is CSAPGPPRSWAKNIQYF.

This clonotype was seen many times. The chain is built from TRBV12-3 or TRBV12-4 and TRBJ2-3; 7 nucleotides line up with TRBD2. The CDR3 runs 15 residues. With V trimmed by 6 bases and J by 2 bases, 8 bases remained unmatched. The CDR3 protein is CASSLRGRLTDTQYF. CDR3 in DNA: TGTGCCAGCAGCTTGCGGGGGAGACTCACAGATACGCAGTATTTT.

This clonotype was seen repeatedly, ten times or more. This chain joins TRBV7-9 and TRBJ2-1, with TRBD2 identical over 14 bases. Germline CDR1 reads SEHNR; CDR2 reads FQNEAQ (reference sequence). The CDR3 consists of 16 residues. V dropped 3 bases and J dropped 7; count of bases not matched to a gene: 5. The CDR3 sequence is CASSLPGLAGANEQFF. In DNA, the CDR3 is TGTGCCAGCAGCTTGCCGGGACTAGCGGGGGCTAATGAGCAGTTCTTC.

This clonotype occurred many times. V gene TRBV5-1 combines with J gene TRBJ2-5; 9 bases are shared with TRBD2. The CDR3 length is 17 residues. V gave up 4 bases and J gave up 4 bases; unmatched junction bases: 14. Germline V CDR1 and CDR2: SGHRS, YFSETQ. The CDR3 region has the DNA TGCGCCAGCAGCCTTCTGGGCGGGGGGGTCGGAAGAGAGACCCAGTACTTC. Translation gives CASSLLGGGVGRETQYF.

This clonotype was observed at least ten times. V usage is TRBV5-1 and J usage is TRBJ2-7; 7 bases align to TRBD2. V gave up 2 bases and J gave up 7 bases; unmatched junction bases: 3. CDR1 and CDR2 (germline): SGHRS, YFSETQ. The CDR3 runs to 12 residues. This chain's CDR3 is CASSFSGREQYF. CDR3 sequence (DNA): TGCGCCAGCAGCTTCTCCGGGAGGGAGCAGTACTTC.

This clonotype has at least ten counts. This chain connects TRBV5-1 to TRBJ1-2, with TRBD1 as a possible D gene (5 bases). The ends were cut back, 4 bases at V and 7 bases at J, with 23 bases in the middle. There are 16 residues in the CDR3. CDR1 is SGHRS, CDR2 YFSETQ, per germline. DNA for the CDR3: TGCGCCAGCAGCCGGGGAGACCGCGACAGAGCCGGTGGCTACACCTTC. As protein: CASSRGDRDRAGGYTF. Full variable domain (remainder filled in from reference TRBV5-1 and TRBJ1-2): KAGVTQTPRYLIKTRGQQVTLSCSPISGHRSVSWYQQTPGQGLQFLFEYFSETQRNKGNFPGRFSGRQFSNSRSEMNVSTLELGDSALYLCASSRGDRDRAGGYTFGSGTRLTVV.

In its sample, this clonotype was seen many times. The rearrangement joins TRBV5-1 to TRBJ2-3; maybe TRBD1 (5 bases). CDR3 size: 14 residues. Trimming took off 1 base at V and 6 bases at J, with 12 bases between the two ends. In germline, CDR1 is SGHRS, CDR2 YFSETQ. The CDR3 bases are TGCGCCAGCAGCTTGCCCACAGGCTCCGATACGCAGTATTTT. Its translation is CASSLPTGSDTQYF.

This clonotype was recorded many times. The CDR3 region has the DNA TGTGCCAGCAGCTTTGTGGGGGGCACAGATACGCAGTATTTT. Residues: CASSFVGGTDTQYF. The chain couples TRBV7-2 to TRBJ2-3; D is possibly TRBD1 or TRBD2 (5 bases each). Trimming removed 3 bases at V and 1 base at J, with 8 bases between. This CDR3 is 14 amino acids long. The germline V gene encodes CDR1 SGHTA and CDR2 FQGNSA.

This clonotype was recorded many times. The chain couples TRBV5-1 to TRBJ2-2; weak D call: TRBD1 (5 bases). Germline CDR1 and CDR2: SGHRS and YFSETQ. The CDR3 covers 14 residues. The V gene lost 3 bases and the J gene lost 4 bases, with 10 bases spanning the gap. The CDR3 DNA sequence: TGCGCCAGCAGCTCGGCGACAGTCACCGGGGAGCTGTTTTTT. As protein: CASSSATVTGELFF.

This clonotype was found many times. The chain is built from TRBV27 and TRBJ2-1; D unresolved. Trimming took 2 bases from V and 9 from J, leaving 8 bases between them. CDR3 length equals 12 residues. Germline lookup yields CDR1 MNHEY and CDR2 SMNVEV (reference sequence). CDR3 nucleotide sequence: TGTGCCAGCAGTTTAGTCCGGTCTGAGCAGTTCTTC. Protein sequence: CASSLVRSEQFF.

This clonotype was seen many times. The chain couples TRBV12-3 or TRBV12-4 to TRBJ1-4, with D hard to call. This CDR3 region has 14 residues. Trimming left V 5 bases short and J 6 bases short, with 13 bases between. CDR3 DNA: TGTGCCAGCAGTCGCTTGGGAGGATATGAAAAACTGTTTTTT. Translating gives CASSRLGGYEKLFF.

The rearrangement joins TRBV2 to TRBJ2-7; 7 bases fit TRBD1. Germline loops: CDR1 SNHLY, CDR2 FYNNEI. The length of the CDR3 is 18 residues. Trimming cost V 10 bases and J 3 bases; bases outside gene matches: 24. This CDR3 is CAICYRGNQEAAGYEQYF. The CDR3 nucleotides read TGTGCCATCTGCTACAGGGGCAACCAGGAAGCCGCAGGCTACGAGCAGTACTTC.

The chain uses TRBV4-3 and TRBJ1-1; D is undetermined. Deletions cut 1 base from V and 1 base from J, with 7 bases between. CDR1 is LGHNA and CDR2 is YSLEER in the germline V gene. This CDR3 has 14 residues. The CDR3, as DNA: TGCGCCAGCAGCCAAGGGGCGGAGAACACTGAAGCTTTCTTT. Residues: CASSQGAENTEAFF.

This clonotype showed up many times. V usage is TRBV12-3 or TRBV12-4 and J usage is TRBJ2-5; D remains ambiguous. V was clipped by 1 base and J by 9 bases, with 12 bases between them. This CDR3 has 13 residues. The CDR3 nucleotides read TGTGCCAGCAGTTTAGGGCATCCGATGGCCCAGTACTTC. Its protein is CASSLGHPMAQYF.